The clone carrying this T cell receptor (beta chain) was recorded only once. Its antigen is still unknown. This record belongs to a study of cytomegalovirus exposure and HLA in healthy donors. Study-level points and caveats: When presence/absence was analysed, sequencing depth was taken to be roughly uniform across donors. A further, later analysis showed that HLA-associated TCR beta chains (compared with equally common others) were more clonally expanded.

Researchers ran the PCR with 60 Vbeta and 13 Jbeta primers. Sequenced by immunoSEQ multiplex PCR; TCRdb stores in-frame clones only, minus some. The top ten hold approximately 1.8% of the sample, which has around 140,000 clones, about three quarters seen once. This clonotype was obtained from a female donor in good health and CMV-seropositive. Sample: PBMCs.

The DNA of the CDR3 is TGTGCCTGGATTCGTGCAGGGCCCTACAATGAGCAGTTCTTC. Translating it yields CAWIRAGPYNEQFF. This chain links TRBV30 with TRBJ2-1; D possibly corresponds to TRBD1 (5 bases). The CDR3 covers 14 residues. CDR1 and CDR2 from the germline V gene are GTSNPN and SVGIG (reference sequence). Trimming removed 4 bases from V and 2 bases from J, with 12 bases in between.